These 22 T cell receptor beta chains originate from one sample sequenced in a study of T cell responses to AZD1222 COVID-19 vaccine. The data were produced by immunoSEQ multiplex PCR, yet TCRdb's version contains in-frame clones alone and is incomplete. The table lists more than 110,000 clones, 80% to 95% of them singletons, with around 3.5% in the top ten. The sample was peripheral blood, taken 28 days after the second AZD1222 dose. The receptor source for this set is an adult who received the AZD1222 COVID-19 vaccine.

CDR3 nucleotides: TGTGCCAGCAGCGCCCATGGACAGCGGAACACTGAAGCTTTCTTT. Its protein is CASSAHGQRNTEAFF. The chain employs TRBV9 and TRBJ1-1; TRBD1 might be the D (6 bases). V lost 3 bases and J lost 1, with 13 bases in between. Germline values: CDR1 SGDLS, CDR2 YYNGEE. The CDR3 runs 15 residues.

A word on this clone: In the same sample, other DNA sequences code for this CDR3. The chain carries TRBV6-5 and TRBJ2-7; TRBD1 aligns across 7 bases. CDR1 and CDR2 (germline): MNHEY, SVGAGI. The CDR3 length is 13 residues. Unmatched junction bases numbered 2, after V lost 2 bases and J lost 4 bases. CDR3 coding DNA: TGTGCCAGCAGTTACAACAGGGGTTACGAGCAGTACTTC. As protein: CASSYNRGYEQYF.

The chain carries TRBV5-1 and TRBJ2-5, with TRBD2 identical over 9 bases. Germline V gene data show CDR1 as SGHRS and CDR2 as YFSETQ. The CDR3 is made up of 18 amino acids. V gave up 4 bases and J gave up 2 bases; unmatched junction bases: 15. CDR3 region: CASSTGGLAGKKQETQYF. CDR3 nucleotides: TGCGCCAGCAGCACTGGCGGCCTAGCGGGGAAAAAGCAAGAGACCCAGTACTTC.

V is TRBV6-5 and J is TRBJ1-1; D ambiguous. The V end lost 6 bases, the J end lost 3 bases, and 17 bases lay between the germline ends. Per germline, CDR1 MNHEY and CDR2 SVGAGI. CDR3 length: 15 residues. CDR3 protein: CASSRTGGMDTEAFF. The CDR3 DNA reads TGTGCCAGCAGCCGGACGGGAGGGATGGACACTGAAGCTTTCTTT.

This chain uses TRBV5-5 with TRBJ1-6; D remains ambiguous. The germline V gene encodes CDR1 SGHKS and CDR2 YYEKEE (reference sequence). This CDR3 is 14 amino acids long. V lost 0 bases, J lost 11 bases, and 12 bases lay in between. The CDR3 protein is CASSLEGKRTPLHF. The CDR3 DNA follows: TGTGCCAGCAGCTTGGAAGGCAAACGGACACCCCTCCACTTT.

This sequence joins TRBV19 and TRBJ2-7; TRBD1 matches at 9 bases. CDR3 length equals 14 residues. With V trimmed by 4 bases and J by 3 bases, 4 bases remained unmatched. CDR1 and CDR2 from the germline V gene are LNHDA and SQIVND (reference sequence). The DNA of the CDR3 is TGTGCCAGTAGTAAACAGGGGGCGGGCTACGAGCAGTACTTC. Translated, it gives CASSKQGAGYEQYF.

V gene TRBV6-6 combines with J gene TRBJ1-2; 8 bases fit TRBD1. Germline CDR1 reads MNHNY; CDR2 reads SVGAGI (reference sequence). This CDR3 spans 14 amino acids. V was pared by 8 bases and J by 0 bases, with 5 bases of the junction left unmatched. This CDR3 reads CASGTGTSNYGYTF. Here the CDR3 DNA reads TGTGCCAGCGGGACAGGAACCTCTAACTATGGCTACACCTTC.

The chain uses TRBV28 and TRBJ1-2; D might be TRBD1 (5 bases). V dropped 6 bases and J dropped 4 bases, with 18 bases sitting between them. Germline lookup yields CDR1 MDHEN and CDR2 SYDVKM. There are 15 residues in the CDR3. CDR3 protein: CASSPRPGGVYGYTF. The CDR3 DNA reads as TGTGCCAGCAGCCCGAGACCGGGGGGGGTCTATGGCTACACCTTC.

The chain has TRBV10-3 and TRBJ1-5; no clear D gene. CDR3 length equals 14 residues. Germline CDR1 reads ENHRY; CDR2 reads SYGVKD. The germline V and J ends were trimmed by 3 bases and 3 bases, with 9 bases remaining between them. This CDR3 reads CAISDRGDNQPQHF. CDR3 nucleotides: TGTGCCATCAGTGATCGCGGAGACAATCAGCCCCAGCATTTT.

The chain links TRBV6-5 to TRBJ1-3; maybe TRBD1 (5 bases). V lost 6 bases, J lost 4 bases, and 16 bases lay in between. This CDR3 spans 15 amino acids. Per the germline V gene, CDR1 is MNHEY and CDR2 is SVGAGI. This CDR3 reads CASSRTPQGGNTIYF. For the CDR3, the DNA is TGTGCCAGCAGCAGAACCCCTCAGGGAGGAAACACCATATATTTT.

J is TRBJ1-1 and V is TRBV12-3 or TRBV12-4, with D possibly TRBD1 on 5 matching bases. This CDR3 spans 13 amino acids. The V and J ends lost 6 bases and 7 bases respectively, with 15 bases between them. The CDR3: CASSPARGIEAFF. In DNA, the CDR3 is TGTGCCAGCAGCCCCGCCCGGGGGATTGAAGCTTTCTTT.

The V gene is TRBV18, the J gene TRBJ2-1; D perhaps matches TRBD1 (6 bases). The CDR3 consists of 15 residues. Trimming stripped 5 bases from V and 0 bases from J, with 11 bases between. CDR1 KGHSH and CDR2 LQKENI come from the germline V gene. In nucleotides, the CDR3 is TGTGCCAGCTCAATAGACAGGTCCTCCTACAATGAGCAGTTCTTC. This codes for CASSIDRSSYNEQFF.

The chain joins TRBV7-2 to TRBJ1-2; D remains ambiguous. V was trimmed by 0 bases and J by 8 bases, leaving 16 bases between them. The V gene's germline CDR1 is SGHTA and CDR2 FQGNSA. The CDR3 is 15 residues long. CDR3 in DNA: TGTGCCAGCAGCTTAGCGGAGACACGGGTGAGAGGCTACACCTTC. This translates into CASSLAETRVRGYTF.

The V call is TRBV13, the J call TRBJ2-3; TRBD2 matches 13 bases. This CDR3 region has 20 residues. V shed 4 bases and J 0 bases; nucleotides not matched to a gene: 13. The germline V gene has CDR1 PRHDT and CDR2 FYEKMQ (reference sequence). As DNA, the CDR3 is TGTGCCAGCAGCTCCGCTGGGGGACTAGCGGGATATGCTAGCACAGATACGCAGTATTTT. Its protein is CASSSAGGLAGYASTDTQYF.

This clone was observed once. V gene TRBV4-3 combines with J gene TRBJ1-1; D possibly corresponds to TRBD1 (6 bases). V was trimmed by 4 bases and J by 4 bases, leaving 16 bases between them. There are 15 residues in the CDR3. Germline V gene data show CDR1 as LGHNA and CDR2 as YSLEER. In nucleotides, the CDR3 is TGCGCCAGCAGCCTCACTTCCAGGGGTCTCACTGAAGCTTTCTTT. Translated: CASSLTSRGLTEAFF.

CDR3 sequence reads: CASSQDGGSPDTQYF. DNA for the CDR3: TGCGCCAGCAGCCAAGATGGAGGGTCCCCAGATACGCAGTATTTT. The gene calls are TRBV4-3 and TRBJ2-3; D may be TRBD2 (6 bases). Germline V CDR1 and CDR2: LGHNA, YSLEER. Trimming stripped 0 bases from V and 4 bases from J, with 11 bases between. CDR3 length: 15 amino acids.

This clone appeared once. The V gene is TRBV7-2, the J gene TRBJ2-1; D is uncertain. CDR3 length: 15 amino acids. Trimming stripped 1 base from V and 6 bases from J, with 13 bases between. CDR1 is SGHTA and CDR2 is FQGNSA in the germline V gene. The CDR3 DNA is TGTGCCAGCAGCTTAGTTTCGGTGTCACCCAATGAGCAGTTCTTC. This gives the protein CASSLVSVSPNEQFF.

Of note for this clone: One end of the junction does not line up with germline, which may come from a read error. The V gene is TRBV19, the J gene TRBJ2-7; 10 bases fit TRBD1. The CDR3 sequence is 14 residues long. Germline V lookup: CDR1 LNHDA, CDR2 SQIVND (reference sequence). The CDR3 loop is CASSLPGQGIPLDF. The CDR3, as DNA: TGTGCCAGTAGTCTTCCGGGACAGGGGATCCCCCTAGACTTC.

The chain recombines TRBV6-5 with TRBJ1-2; D is undetermined. The ends were cut back, 3 bases at V and 7 bases at J, with 15 bases in the middle. The germline CDR1 and CDR2 sequences are MNHEY and SVGAGI. This CDR3 region has 14 residues. CDR3 amino acids: CASSYPGAGSGYTF. CDR3 DNA sequence: TGTGCCAGCAGTTATCCGGGAGCGGGGAGTGGCTACACCTTC.

This chain joins TRBV12-3 or TRBV12-4 and TRBJ2-3; TRBD2 might be the D (5 bases). This CDR3 has 12 residues. With 5 bases removed from V and 6 bases from J, the gap between germline ends came to 9 bases. The CDR3 reads CASSHSADTQYF. As DNA, the CDR3 is TGTGCCAGCAGTCATAGCGCTGATACGCAGTATTTT.

The V call is TRBV20-1, the J call TRBJ1-6; D is undetermined. This CDR3 has 16 residues. Germline V gene sequence: CDR1 DFQATT, CDR2 SNEGSKA (reference sequence). Between the trimmed V and J ends, which lost 3 bases and 3 bases, there was a span of 15 bases. The CDR3 sequence is CSASGEGGGYNSPLHF. CDR3 coding DNA: TGCAGTGCTAGTGGTGAGGGAGGTGGCTATAATTCACCCCTCCACTTT.

The chain employs TRBV28 and TRBJ1-3; no reliable D call. Germline CDR1 and CDR2: MDHEN and SYDVKM. CDR3 length: 14 residues. V lost 1 base and J 2 bases, leaving 6 bases between the germline ends. CDR3 residues: CASSLYTAGNTIYF. CDR3 nucleotide sequence: TGTGCCAGCAGTTTATATACAGCTGGAAACACCATATATTTT. The whole variable domain, filled in from reference TRBV28 and TRBJ1-3, reads DVKVTQSSRYLVKRTGEKVFLECVQDMDHENMFWYRQDPGLGLRLIYFSYDVKMKEKGDIPEGYSVSREKKERFSLILESASTNQTSMYLCASSLYTAGNTIYFGEGSWLTVV.